This TCR beta chain was obtained from a study of blood T cell repertoires in COVID-19. Looking at the study overall: Samples representing acute and convalescent COVID-19 were sourced from the United States, Italy and Spain. PBMCs, B-cell-depleted T cells, or T cells provided the cDNA or gDNA that made up the material.

Methods used by the authors: How many nucleated cells were present was estimated from reference gene primer amplification. Clones were read by immunoSEQ multiplex PCR, and TCRdb kept only the in-frame ones, dropping some. V and J calls and clone size come straight from that table; D and trimming were deduced from the DNA. The sample has 250,000 to 300,000 clones; about 88% are singletons. This CDR3 spans 16 amino acids. With V trimmed by 5 bases and J by 8 bases, 9 bases remained unmatched. The germline V gene encodes CDR1 SGHDN and CDR2 FVKESK. This TCR was sampled from a man aged 30 to 39 with active or convalescent COVID-19. Specimen: peripheral blood. J is TRBJ1-6 and V is TRBV14; 10 bases fit TRBD1. The CDR3 coding sequence is TGTGCCAGCAGCATAGGGCTGGGGACAGGGGATTCACCCCTCCACTTT. Residues: CASSIGLGTGDSPLHF.